These T cell receptor beta chains were read from a single sample in a study of T cells in Graves' hyperthyroidism and ophthalmopathy. MiXCR was run by TCRdb on the multiplex PCR reads, yielding one entry per CDR3 protein. This table holds some 440,000 distinct CDR3 sequences, around 14% found once. Sample: blood. Receptors originate from a woman between 18 and 29 years old with Graves' hyperthyroidism. Each CDR3 is given with its conserved first and last residue. The D gene is left open where the match is weak. Clone size appears in some rows only: once, few, many, or a class for an expanded clone.

>TRBJ2-3|TRBD2|NA|TRBV9
CASKGDSGRAGTQYF
TGTGCCAGCAAGGGGGACAGCGGGAGGGCCGGTACGCAGTATTTT
>TRBJ2-3|NA|NA|TRBV20-1
CSATRLLNTDTQYF
TGCAGTGCTACCCGACTTCTCAACACAGATACGCAGTATTTT
>TRBJ1-5|NA|many|TRBV11-2
CASSLGTDQPQHF
TGTGCCAGCAGCTTAGGAACCGATCAGCCCCAGCATTTT
>TRBJ2-7|TRBD2|once|TRBV28
CASSRGTGGGEQYF
TGTGCCAGCAGCCGCGGGACGGGGGGAGGCGAGCAGTACTTC
>TRBJ2-5|TRBD1|many|TRBV20-1
CSAERDSTKTQYF
TGCAGTGCTGAACGGGACAGCACAAAGACCCAGTACTTC
>TRBJ2-7|NA|few|TRBV9
CASSVEGQGGYEQYF
TGTGCCAGCAGCGTAGAGGGTCAGGGCGGATACGAGCAGTACTTC
>TRBJ2-7|NA|many|TRBV11-2
CASSLEGTANYEQYF
TGTGCCAGCAGCTTAGAGGGGACGGCCAACTACGAGCAGTACTTC
>TRBJ2-1|NA|NA|TRBV29-1
CSVERGIGNEQFF
TGCAGCGTTGAACGCGGGATAGGCAATGAGCAGTTCTTC
>TRBJ2-1|TRBD1|many|TRBV10-1
CASSESGLGTGDNEQFF
TGCGCCAGCAGTGAGTCTGGGTTAGGGACAGGGGACAATGAGCAGTTCTTC
>TRBJ1-6|TRBD1|NA|TRBV4-1
CSSSPMGQIGYNSPLHF
TGCTCCAGCAGCCCTATGGGACAGATCGGGTATAATTCACCCCTCCACTTT
>TRBJ2-3|NA|many|TRBV14
CASSQDWAATDTQYF
TGTGCCAGCAGCCAAGATTGGGCGGCCACAGATACGCAGTATTTT
>TRBJ2-7|NA|many|TRBV28
CASSPVFSSYEQYF
TGTGCCAGCAGCCCCGTTTTCAGCTCCTACGAGCAGTACTTC
>TRBJ1-1|NA|many|TRBV14
CASSQNFRDQMFF
TGTGCCAGCAGCCAAAACTTTAGAGACCAAATGTTCTTT
>TRBJ2-6|NA|few|TRBV11-2
CASETQIQPSSGANVLTF
TGTGCCAGCGAAACCCAGATTCAGCCAAGCTCTGGGGCCAACGTCCTGACTTTC
>TRBJ2-2|NA|many|TRBV5-6
CASIWKYSPGGAGELFF
TGTGCCAGCATCTGGAAGTATTCGCCGGGTGGCGCCGGGGAGCTGTTTTTT
>TRBJ1-2|NA|many|TRBV6-1
CASRRKQQATNYGYTF
TGTGCCAGCAGGCGAAAACAACAGGCCACTAACTATGGCTACACCTTC
>TRBJ2-2|NA|few|TRBV3-1
CASSQGGEGDTGELFF
TGTGCCAGCAGCCAAGGGGGGGAGGGGGACACCGGGGAGCTGTTTTTT
>TRBJ2-6|NA|NA|TRBV28
CASSPAGRLSGANVLTF
TGTGCCAGCAGTCCGGCAGGGCGGCTCTCTGGGGCCAACGTCCTGACTTTC
>TRBJ2-1|NA|few|TRBV28
CASSSGHLYNEQFF
TGTGCCAGCAGTTCGGGACACCTATACAATGAGCAGTTCTTC
>TRBJ1-5|NA|few|TRBV11-2
CASSLGTGVYQPQHF
TGTGCCAGCAGCCTCGGTACGGGAGTGTATCAGCCCCAGCATTTT
>TRBJ1-1|NA|many|TRBV18
CASSLKTGPGAEAFF
TGTGCCAGCTCACTGAAAACCGGTCCCGGGGCTGAAGCTTTCTTT
>TRBJ1-4|NA|many|TRBV18
CASSPRQNEKLFF
TGTGCCAGCTCACCACGGCAGAACGAAAAACTGTTTTTT
>TRBJ2-5|NA|NA|TRBV5-1
CASSLGRGAGETQYF
TGCGCCAGCAGCTTAGGACGGGGGGCAGGAGAGACCCAGTACTTC
>TRBJ2-1|NA|many|TRBV11-2
CASAKPFRKERQFF
TGTGCCAGCGCAAAGCCCTTCAGAAAGGAACGGCAGTTCTTC
>TRBJ2-7|NA|NA|TRBV5-6
CASSLKAGDYEQYF
TGTGCCAGCAGCTTGAAAGCAGGGGACTACGAGCAGTACTTC
>TRBJ1-2|NA|many|TRBV10-2
CASSPGQHGYTF
TGCGCCAGCAGTCCCGGACAGCATGGCTACACCTTC
>TRBJ2-3|NA|few|TRBV19
CASSTGTEVFDTQYF
TGTGCCAGTAGCACCGGGACCGAGGTTTTTGATACGCAGTATTTT
>TRBJ1-2|TRBD1|many|TRBV12-3/TRBV12-4
CASTFGTVGYTF
TGTGCCAGCACCTTCGGGACAGTCGGCTACACCTTC
>TRBJ2-1|TRBD1|many|TRBV2
CASSEIGGTGDYNEQFF
TGTGCCAGCAGTGAAATTGGGGGGACAGGAGATTACAATGAGCAGTTCTTC
>TRBJ2-2|NA|NA|TRBV18
CASSPQPGTSGELFF
TGTGCCAGCTCACCACAACCTGGGACGTCCGGGGAGCTGTTTTTT
>TRBJ2-2|TRBD2|NA|TRBV4-3
CASSQVLLAGLEMNTGELFF
TGCGCCAGCAGCCAAGTGCTTTTGGCTGGACTAGAGATGAACACCGGGGAGCTGTTTTTT
>TRBJ2-2|NA|NA|TRBV13
CASSVGTPNTGELFF
TGTGCCAGCAGCGTAGGGACCCCTAACACCGGGGAGCTGTTTTTT